This T cell receptor (beta chain) was found in a study of beta chain features in type 1 diabetes (dated by TCRdb to the late 2010s). The study in broad terms: Mean age, gender distribution, total cell number and subset yield did not differ between patients and healthy donors. A total of 85 million to 140 million sorted cells were examined across all samples, and a strong correlation was observed between cell number per subset and RNA yield. In the study, TCRB repertoires of sorted circulating CD4+ T cell subsets from recently diagnosed type 1 diabetes patients were compared with those of matched healthy donors. Regulatory and stem cell-like memory subsets were isolated from only 8 patients and 8 healthy donors, whereas naive and central memory subsets came from all 30 or so donors. Points the paper makes about the study in general: The naive, central memory and regulatory TCRB repertoires appeared to resemble one another more closely among patients than among healthy donors. Patients with type 1 diabetes made fewer insertions and deleted more nucleotides at VDJ recombination sites, implying thymic rearrangement abnormalities. Sequencing cDNA rather than genomic DNA could over-represent highly expressing activated cells, although activation and CD3 levels did not differ between groups. Type 1 diabetes patients showed a moderate but significant shortening of TCRB CDR3 length in all four CD4+ subsets. Shorter templates might have been favored by PCR, but patient and control samples were amplified and corrected together, so both groups would have been affected equally by any skew. HLA sub-analyses involved small numbers of individuals, so any influence of HLA type on TCRB rearrangement remained unresolved.

The High Capacity cDNA Reverse Transcription Kit was used to reverse transcribe all of the isolated RNA, meaning that expressed TCRB transcripts were what got sequenced. Deep immunoSEQ sequencing was applied to naive, central memory and regulatory T cell samples, giving an average of about 3.4 million total reads per sample. After sorted cells were lysed in RLT buffer, RNA was extracted with DNase-treated RNeasy Micro or Mini kits, with the choice depending on cell number. To prevent cross-contamination, every cell subset was processed on its own, while patient and healthy donor samples were processed together. The immunoSEQ multiplex PCR was used to amplify TCRB sequences from cDNA, yielding 87-bp fragments that span the CDR3 region. The amplicons were sequenced using the Illumina HiSeq platform. Per the source publication's procedure: Synthetic template baselines were used to correct PCR bias computationally, reads within Hamming distance 2 were collapsed together, and singletons that could not be merged were discarded. By aligning reads against IMGT, V, D and J genes, CDR3 length, and insertions or deletions at six rearrangement sites were assigned. Clonotype counts were normalized to sorted cell number within each subset before computing true diversity and Gini coefficients with the tcR R package. The overlap coefficient, calculated on TCRB nucleotide sequences, was used to measure repertoire sharing. TCRdb provides this immuneACCESS table in a form limited to in-frame rearrangements. Some clones are lacking; in checked studies, under half of them reflect an unresolved V gene, and why the rest are absent is not known. D and trimming were read from the DNA, whereas the V and J calls and clone size are those reported in that table. The sample includes 300,000 to 400,000 clones, with around 10% observed a single time. The ten largest account for about 0.6% of the sample.

The CDR3 starts with the cysteine, ends with the phenylalanine, and has 13 residues. Of all the DNA, just the CDR3 is kept, 39 bases in frame from base 1. Looking up the germline V gene yields CDR1 KGHSH and CDR2 LQKENI. The trim is 6 bases for V and 5 bases for J, with a gap of 12 bases between the germline ends. This clone was detected a few times. Its recognized antigen is unknown. There are no base qualities to consult, and no much larger clone falls within one base. From each donor, a single peripheral blood sample of 90 to 150 mL on average was drawn into heparinised tubes. Naive, central memory, regulatory and stem cell-like memory CD4+ T cells were sorted on a BD FACSAria II using a panel including CD45RO, CCR7, CD25, CD127, CD95 and CD27. All sorted populations exceeded 95% purity. PBMCs were isolated right away by Lymphoprep density gradient centrifugation and were stained directly, without culture. To minimize batch effects, samples were stained and sorted in pairs, one healthy donor with one patient per experiment.

The receptor chain draws on TRBV18 and TRBJ2-3; the D segment could be TRBD2, given 6 matching bases. The sample was central memory CD4+ T cells from blood. This clonotype originated in a man under 40 with type 1 diabetes. The DNA sequence is as follows: TGTGCCAGCTCCGGGGGTACGGAAGATACGCAGTATTTT. Its protein product is CASSGGTEDTQYF.